A selection of T cell receptor beta chains follows, all from one sample in a study of T cells in Graves' hyperthyroidism and ophthalmopathy. Each CDR3 protein gets one entry after TCRdb re-called the multiplex PCR reads with MiXCR. The repertoire consists of roughly 420,000 distinct CDR3 sequences, with approximately 15% occurring once and the leading ten covering more than 4.5%. Sample: blood. Source of these receptors: a woman aged 18-30 years with Graves' hyperthyroidism. CDR3s include the opening cysteine and the closing phenylalanine or tryptophan. Each record gives: J gene, V gene, D gene, clone size, CDR3 protein, CDR3 DNA. A D gene is named only where the DNA matches it firmly. Only some rows state a clone size, as once, few, many or a class for expanded clones.

>TRBJ1-2|TRBV10-3|TRBD1|-
CAIRTTGGNYGYTF
TGTGCCATCAGGACTACAGGGGGGAACTATGGCTACACCTTC
>TRBJ1-2|TRBV7-2|-|many
CASSLAGSNYGYTF
TGTGCCAGCAGTTTGGCGGGTTCTAACTATGGCTACACCTTC
>TRBJ2-3|TRBV11-2|TRBD1|many
CASSLVTRDRGADTQYF
TGTGCCAGCAGCTTAGTTACGAGGGACAGGGGGGCAGATACGCAGTATTTT
>TRBJ1-5|TRBV28|-|many
CASRGTASNQPQHF
TGTGCCAGCAGGGGGACGGCGAGCAATCAGCCCCAGCATTTT
>TRBJ2-5|TRBV6-1|-|many
CASSEDREDETQYF
TGTGCCAGCAGTGAAGACAGGGAGGACGAGACCCAGTACTTC
>TRBJ1-1|TRBV28|-|many
CASRYTGGMDTEAFF
TGTGCCAGCAGGTATACCGGGGGGATGGACACTGAAGCTTTCTTT
>TRBJ1-3|TRBV18|-|few
CASSPGGRSGNTIYF
TGTGCCAGCTCACCAGGAGGGAGGTCTGGAAACACCATATATTTT
>TRBJ2-7|TRBV7-8|TRBD2|-
CASSITTSGRSYEQYF
TGTGCCAGCAGCATAACGACTAGCGGGAGGTCCTACGAGCAGTACTTC
>TRBJ1-5|TRBV27|-|-
CASSLRSIGNQPQHF
TGTGCCAGCAGTTTAAGGTCCATCGGCAATCAGCCCCAGCATTTT
>TRBJ2-1|TRBV29-1|TRBD2|many
CSAPWGAGEYNEQFF
TGCAGCGCCCCCTGGGGAGCGGGAGAGTATAATGAGCAGTTCTTC
>TRBJ2-1|TRBV19|TRBD2|-
CASRHKRGRTHNEQFF
TGTGCCAGTCGACATAAGCGGGGGAGGACCCACAATGAGCAGTTCTTC
>TRBJ1-4|TRBV6-1|TRBD1|few
CASRQQGRGEKLFF
TGTGCCAGCAGGCAACAGGGGAGAGGTGAAAAACTGTTTTTT
>TRBJ1-1|TRBV18|TRBD1|many
CASSPYRGTHTEAFF
TGTGCCAGCTCACCCTACAGGGGGACACACACTGAAGCTTTCTTT
>TRBJ2-1|TRBV28|TRBD2|many
CASRPLNIAGESYNEQFF
TGTGCCAGCAGGCCCCTCAATATAGCGGGGGAATCCTACAATGAGCAGTTCTTC
>TRBJ2-2|TRBV20-1|-|many
CSSQWKNTGELFF
TGCAGCTCCCAATGGAAAAACACCGGGGAGCTGTTTTTT
>TRBJ1-1|TRBV11-1|-|many
CATSLAEKNTEAFF
TGTGCCACAAGCTTGGCAGAAAAGAACACTGAAGCTTTCTTT
>TRBJ2-3|TRBV10-3|-|many
CAISEPGGRTDTQYF
TGTGCCATCAGTGAGCCTGGCGGGCGCACAGATACGCAGTATTTT
>TRBJ2-4|TRBV6-1|-|many
CASHSENIQYF
TGTGCCAGCCATAGTGAAAACATTCAGTACTTC